Presented here are 29 T cell receptor beta chains from one specimen sequenced in a study of shared clonotypes between healthy human individuals. The naive CD8 fraction comprised CD45RO-negative cells positively selected for CCR7 and excluded terminally differentiated effector memory CD45RA+ cells. Data came from immunoSEQ multiplex PCR; TCRdb stores just in-frame clones and leaves some out. Counted here are about 2.2 million clones, 85% to 95% occurring once; the ten biggest clones make up approximately 1.6%. Sequenced input: naive CD8+ T cells from PBMCs. The source of these receptors is a young man in good health. Some clones in this sample may be carry-over from other donors' samples.

The chain combines TRBV6-1 with TRBJ2-1, with 12 bases fitting TRBD2. The CDR3 has 17 amino acids. Germline V gives CDR1 MNHNS, CDR2 SASEGT. The junction had 10 bases not matched to a gene; V was cut back by 2 bases and J by 8 bases. The CDR3 region has the DNA TGTGCCAGCAGTGAACCTACTAGCGGGAGGCGCTCGTATGAGCAGTTCTTC. This encodes CASSEPTSGRRSYEQFF.

The J gene is TRBJ2-7, the V gene TRBV10-3, with D possibly TRBD2 on 6 matching bases. V lost 7 bases and J 2 bases, leaving 12 bases between the germline ends. The length of the CDR3 is 13 residues. Looked up from germline, CDR1 is ENHRY and CDR2 is SYGVKD. CDR3 DNA: TGTGCCATCAAGGAGGGTCTAACCTACGAGCAGTACTTC. Its protein is CAIKEGLTYEQYF.

The chain combines TRBV9 with TRBJ2-7; 7 bases fit TRBD2. The CDR3 covers 13 residues. The V gene's germline CDR1 is SGDLS and CDR2 YYNGEE. The ends lost 2 bases at V and 3 bases at J; junction bases unmatched: 2. The CDR3 DNA reads as TGTGCCAGCAGCGTCGGACTAGTCTACGAGCAGTACTTC. It yields the protein CASSVGLVYEQYF.

To note about this clone: Other DNA sequences within the sample encode an identical CDR3. The chain couples TRBV19 to TRBJ1-2, with TRBD1 as a possible D gene (6 bases). V shed 2 bases and J shed 2 bases, with 9 bases lying between them. The length of the CDR3 is 14 residues. Germline CDR1 reads LNHDA; CDR2 reads SQIVND (reference sequence). The CDR3 is CASSIRTANYGYTF. The CDR3 DNA reads TGTGCCAGTAGTATAAGGACAGCAAACTATGGCTACACCTTC.

V is TRBV15 and J is TRBJ2-3, with 16 bases matching TRBD2. The germline V gene encodes CDR1 LNHNV and CDR2 YYDKDF (reference sequence). Unmatched junction bases numbered 5, after V lost 5 bases and J lost 3 bases. This CDR3 region has 17 residues. As DNA, the CDR3 is TGTGCCACCAGCGCGCTGGGACTAGCGGGAGGGACAGATACGCAGTATTTT. It translates to CATSALGLAGGTDTQYF.

The chain combines TRBV9 with TRBJ2-2; 15 bases align to TRBD2. Germline-derived CDR1 and CDR2 are SGDLS and YYNGEE. J lost 7 bases, V lost 4 bases, and 11 bases had no gene match. CDR3 length: 18 amino acids. The CDR3 protein is CASSPPGLAGGLGGELFF. DNA for the CDR3: TGTGCCAGCAGCCCCCCGGGACTAGCGGGAGGTTTGGGCGGGGAGCTGTTTTTT.

The chain combines TRBV28 with TRBJ2-7, with 7 bases identical to TRBD1. This CDR3 spans 14 amino acids. From germline, CDR1 is MDHEN and CDR2 SYDVKM. V was clipped by 6 bases and J by 2 bases; unmatched bases: 7. CDR3 nucleotides: TGTGCCAGCAGACGGGACAGTACTACCTACGAGCAGTACTTC. This gives the protein CASRRDSTTYEQYF.

The rearrangement uses TRBV5-4 and TRBJ1-3; D is possibly TRBD1 (6 bases). In germline, CDR1 is SGHNT, CDR2 YYREEE (reference sequence). Trimming left V 9 bases short and J 0 bases short, with 16 bases between. The CDR3 consists of 15 residues. The DNA for the CDR3 is TGTGCCACCCACCCGGGGGGCGACTCTGGAAACACCATATATTTT. Its translation is CATHPGGDSGNTIYF.

The chain recombines TRBV28 with TRBJ2-3; D is unresolved. Trimming shortened V by 3 bases and J by 9 bases, and 16 bases separated the two germline ends. The V gene's germline CDR1 is MDHEN and CDR2 SYDVKM. This CDR3 contains 14 residues. CDR3 sequence reads: CASSLLSVLGTQYF. DNA of the CDR3: TGTGCCAGCAGTTTGTTGTCAGTGCTCGGGACGCAGTATTTT.

V gene TRBV28 combines with J gene TRBJ2-4; D not resolved. Trimming left V 4 bases short and J 6 bases short, with 13 bases between. CDR1 and CDR2 (germline): MDHEN, SYDVKM. The CDR3 is 14 amino acids. Written as DNA, the CDR3 is TGTGCCAGCAGTTGGGCGACCGCTGCAAACATTCAGTACTTC. It translates to CASSWATAANIQYF.

The rearrangement joins TRBV9 to TRBJ2-5, with D unresolved. The CDR3 spans 14 residues. Trimming removed 3 bases from V and 2 bases from J, with 11 bases in between. Germline V gene data show CDR1 as SGDLS and CDR2 as YYNGEE. The CDR3 coding sequence is TGTGCCAGCAGCGAGCCGACTCGGCAAGAGACCCAGTACTTC. Its protein product is CASSEPTRQETQYF.

The V and J genes are TRBV14 and TRBJ2-7, with a weak D call TRBD2 (7 bases). The V and J ends lost 0 bases and 5 bases respectively, with 14 bases between them. The CDR3 sequence is 15 residues long. In germline, CDR1 is SGHDN, CDR2 FVKESK. In DNA, the CDR3 is TGTGCCAGCAGCCAAGATATCACAGGGAGGGACGAGCAGTACTTC. Translation: CASSQDITGRDEQYF.

Only one count was recorded for this clone. The chain links TRBV7-9 to TRBJ2-1; 11 positions match TRBD2. The germline V gene has CDR1 SEHNR and CDR2 FQNEAQ (reference sequence). Losses at the gene ends were 5 bases for V and 9 bases for J; bases not matched to a gene: 9. The CDR3 runs 15 residues. The CDR3, as DNA: TGTGCCAGCAGCGTCATAGCGGGAGGGCTTAGTGAGCAGTTCTTC. It encodes CASSVIAGGLSEQFF.

The chain joins TRBV7-9 to TRBJ2-3; D may be TRBD2 (5 bases). This CDR3 region has 16 residues. V was trimmed by 3 bases and J by 6 bases, leaving 19 bases between them. Germline V lookup: CDR1 SEHNR, CDR2 FQNEAQ (reference sequence). For the CDR3, the DNA is TGTGCCAGCAGCTTTGGGTATGGACTTGCCGTGGATACGCAGTATTTT. It specifies CASSFGYGLAVDTQYF.

The chain has TRBV7-2 and TRBJ2-7; TRBD1 aligns across 7 bases. Germline lookup yields CDR1 SGHTA and CDR2 FQGNSA. J gave up 3 bases and V 0 bases, and 2 bases lay outside the gene matches. The CDR3 covers 14 residues. CDR3 sequence: CASSLAGQSYEQYF. The CDR3 coding sequence is TGTGCCAGCAGCTTAGCGGGACAGAGCTACGAGCAGTACTTC.

The chain is built from TRBV19 and TRBJ2-7; 7 bases align to TRBD1. Germline V lookup: CDR1 LNHDA, CDR2 SQIVND (reference sequence). The V gene end was trimmed by 5 bases and the J gene end by 3 bases; junction bases not matched to a gene: 4. This CDR3 has 13 amino acids. CDR3 DNA: TGTGCCAGTAGTGGTCGGACAGGCTACGAGCAGTACTTC. It is translated as CASSGRTGYEQYF.

Details on this clone: This CDR3 is also generated by other DNA sequences in the sample. The genes are TRBV19 and TRBJ2-1; maybe TRBD2 (6 bases). CDR1 is LNHDA, CDR2 SQIVND, per germline (reference sequence). This CDR3 is 11 amino acids long. V was shortened by 3 bases and J by 9 bases, with 6 bases between the two germline ends. The CDR3, as DNA: TGTGCCAGTAGTATGGGAGGTGAGCAGTTCTTC. Translating gives CASSMGGEQFF.

The chain combines TRBV19 with TRBJ2-1, with a possible D match to TRBD1 (6 bases). CDR3 length equals 14 residues. Looked up from germline, CDR1 is LNHDA and CDR2 is SQIVND (reference sequence). The ends were cut back, 11 bases at V and 3 bases at J, with 17 bases in the middle. The CDR3 loop reads CAVRARGLYNEQFF. Here the CDR3 DNA reads TGTGCCGTAAGAGCCAGGGGTCTCTACAATGAGCAGTTCTTC.

This clone was observed a handful of times. This CDR3 is also generated by other DNA sequences in the sample. The rearrangement links TRBV4-3 to TRBJ2-5; D gene unclear. From germline, CDR1 is LGHNA and CDR2 YSLEER. The CDR3 consists of 13 residues. Trimming removed 0 bases from V and 3 bases from J, with 5 bases in between. CDR3 in DNA: TGCGCCAGCAGCCAAGACCCGGAAGAGACCCAGTACTTC. This sequence encodes CASSQDPEETQYF.

V usage is TRBV28 and J usage is TRBJ1-1, with a possible D match to TRBD1 (6 bases). V shed 6 bases and J shed 4 bases, with 12 bases lying between them. Germline V gene sequence: CDR1 MDHEN, CDR2 SYDVKM. CDR3 size: 13 residues. The CDR3 DNA sequence: TGTGCCAGCAGAATTGACAGGAGCACTGAAGCTTTCTTT. It codes for CASRIDRSTEAFF.

The gene calls are TRBV19 and TRBJ1-5; 7 nucleotides line up with TRBD1. This CDR3 is built from 15 residues. V shed 4 bases and J 1 base; nucleotides not matched to a gene: 4. From germline, CDR1 is LNHDA and CDR2 SQIVND (reference sequence). The CDR3, as DNA: TGTGCCAGTAGTAAGCCGGGACAGAGCAATCAGCCCCAGCATTTT. Its translation is CASSKPGQSNQPQHF.

The genes are TRBV28 and TRBJ1-2; D may be TRBD1 (5 bases). CDR1 is MDHEN, CDR2 SYDVKM, per germline. The V gene lost 3 bases and the J gene lost 8 bases, with 16 bases spanning the gap. The CDR3 totals 14 residues. DNA for the CDR3: TGTGCCAGCAGTTTGCCTCGGGCTGGGGGAGGCTACACCTTC. Protein product: CASSLPRAGGGYTF.

In this sample, this clone turned up once. V usage is TRBV4-1 and J usage is TRBJ2-7; D is possibly TRBD1 (5 bases). The CDR3 has 16 amino acids. The germline CDR1 and CDR2 sequences are MGHRA and YSYEKL. V lost 1 base and J 4 bases, leaving 17 bases between the germline ends. CDR3 in amino acids: CASSQGGPGSLYEQYF. The DNA of the CDR3 is TGCGCCAGCAGCCAAGGTGGCCCAGGGTCCCTTTACGAGCAGTACTTC.

The chain couples TRBV5-1 to TRBJ2-2; D possibly uses TRBD1 or TRBD2 (6 bases each). The V gene's germline CDR1 is SGHRS and CDR2 YFSETQ. The CDR3 spans 14 residues. The V end lost 1 base, the J end lost 6 bases, and 10 bases lay between the germline ends. For the CDR3, the DNA is TGCGCCAGCAGCTTGCTGGGGGGCTCCGGGGAGCTGTTTTTT. It yields the protein CASSLLGGSGELFF.

CDR3 coding DNA: TGCGCCAGCAGCCAAGTTACGGGGGGATCCTATGGCTACACCTTC. Its translation: CASSQVTGGSYGYTF. This chain uses TRBV4-3 with TRBJ1-2, with D possibly matching TRBD1 (5 bases). V lost 1 base, J lost 4 bases, and 13 bases lay in between. Germline CDR1 LGHNA, CDR2 YSLEER. The CDR3 has 15 residues.

This clone was seen just once. The chain's CDR3 is CASSPEITSENTDTQYF. The DNA of the CDR3 is TGCGCCAGCAGCCCAGAGATAACTAGCGAAAACACAGATACGCAGTATTTT. The chain has TRBV5-1 and TRBJ2-3; 7 positions match TRBD2. Per the germline V gene, CDR1 is SGHRS and CDR2 is YFSETQ. Germline trimming cut 4 bases from V and 2 bases from J; bases unmatched to any gene: 13. The CDR3 runs 17 residues.

This sequence joins TRBV30 and TRBJ2-1; 8 bases agree with TRBD2. The CDR3 loop spans 15 amino acids. Germline CDR1 reads GTSNPN; CDR2 reads SVGIG (reference sequence). V lost 3 bases, J lost 9 bases, and 13 bases stayed unmatched. The CDR3 loop reads CAWRSGLAVGFEQFF. The CDR3 DNA reads TGTGCCTGGAGGAGCGGACTAGCAGTTGGATTTGAGCAGTTCTTC. The entire variable domain, with the rest obtained from reference TRBV30 and TRBJ2-1, is as follows: SQTIHQWPATLVQPVGSPLSLECTVEGTSNPNLYWYRQAAGRGLQLLFYSVGIGQISSEVPQNLSASRPQDRQFILSSKKLLLSDSGFYLCAWRSGLAVGFEQFFGPGTRLTVL.

V and J are TRBV9 and TRBJ1-4; D gene ambiguous. The CDR3 has 15 residues. Germline V lookup: CDR1 SGDLS, CDR2 YYNGEE. Trimming removed 0 bases at V and 4 bases at J, with 10 bases between. CDR3 loop: CASSVGHRFNEKLFF. The DNA for the CDR3 is TGTGCCAGCAGCGTAGGGCACCGTTTTAATGAAAAACTGTTTTTT. The whole variable domain, remainder taken from reference TRBV9 and TRBJ1-4, is DSGVTQTPKHLITATGQRVTLRCSPRSGDLSVYWYQQSLDQGLQFLIQYYNGEERAKGNILERFSAQQFPDLHSELNLSSLELGDSALYFCASSVGHRFNEKLFFGSGTQLSVL.

The V and J genes are TRBV6-5 and TRBJ1-4, with TRBD1 matching over 7 bases. The CDR3 is 14 residues long. CDR1 and CDR2 from the germline V gene are MNHEY and SVGAGI. The V gene end was trimmed by 5 bases and the J gene end by 8 bases; junction bases not matched to a gene: 8. Written as DNA, the CDR3 is TGTGCCAGCAGTCTAGGGGGCGCCGGGGAAAAACTGTTTTTT. Residues: CASSLGGAGEKLFF.